This T cell receptor (beta chain) was identified during a study of human T cells and chemical hapten exposure. Documented time point: pre-sensitization, week 0. The treatment here: therapeutic diphenylcyclopropenone sensitization with weekly scalp DPC. General study points: There were significantly more large CDR3 similarity clusters among expanded TCRs than among controls.

This clonotype is medium-sized in the sample. As yet, its antigen is unknown. Trimming took off 8 bases at V and 4 bases at J, with 15 bases between the two ends. The CDR3 length is 14 residues. Per germline, CDR1 MNHEY and CDR2 SVGEGT. In the library, unique molecular identifiers were attached to individual cDNA molecules. As handled by the study authors: Samples held a median of around 96,000 TCRs, range roughly 20,000–750,000. TCRdb ran MiXCR on the RACE reads and lists one entry per CDR3 protein. The V and J calls were not made by the authors but by TCRdb's processing. Counted here are some 70,000 distinct CDR3 sequences, approximately 9.9% occurring once; the ten biggest clones make up 4.5% to 6.5%.

Here the sequenced sample was whole blood, taken in connection with sensitization to the hapten diphenylcyclopropenone (DPC). J is TRBJ1-5 and V is TRBV6-2 or TRBV6-3; D uncertain. The origin of this receptor is a woman between 50 and 59 years old with alopecia areata. Some clones in this sample may be carry-over from other donors' samples. The CDR3 nucleotides read TGTGCCAGCCTCGAGGTGCCGGGGAATCAGCCCCAGCATTTT. This gives the protein CASLEVPGNQPQHF.